The sequence of this T cell receptor (beta chain) was determined in a study of T-cell memory formation after mild COVID-19. About the research overall: TCR clusters mostly belonged to single donors. Findings and caveats of the study: That cross-reactive memory joined was suggested by some responding clones appearing in pre-infection memory.

Comment on this clonotype: Its antigen is unidentified.

5'RACE primed at constant segments yielded TCR alpha and TCR beta cDNA libraries bearing sample barcodes and UMIs. TCRdb independently ran MiXCR on the 5' RACE reads; one entry per CDR3 protein. The sample yields roughly 280,000 distinct CDR3 sequences, 8% to 9% seen once. V shed 5 bases and J shed 2 bases, with 26 bases lying between them. Germline loops: CDR1 MGHRA, CDR2 YSYEKL. The CDR3 consists of 19 residues. This sequence originates from a young man who had mild COVID-19 (a few samples of this study predate the infection). Cell type and time point are not known. The sample consisted of PBMCs or a T cell subset sorted from them (not recorded which). The V call is TRBV4-1, the J call TRBJ2-3; D perhaps matches TRBD1 (6 bases). CDR3 protein: CASSTRQVSREGVTDTQYF. Here the CDR3 DNA reads TGCGCCAGCAGCACACGACAGGTTTCCAGAGAGGGGGTCACAGATACGCAGTATTTT.